One and the same sample provided the 24 T cell receptor beta chains below, sequenced in a study of cytotoxic CD8 clonotypes in ibrutinib-treated CLL. Method: immunoSEQ multiplex PCR; TCRdb's copy keeps in-frame clones and lacks some. The sample includes 150,000 or so clones, over 75% of them seen just once. This specimen was PBMCs, taken after 36 months of ibrutinib treatment. All receptors come from a human donor with chronic lymphocytic leukemia.

The chain combines TRBV5-1 with TRBJ2-7; 8 nucleotides line up with TRBD2. The CDR3 has 17 residues. Unmatched junction bases numbered 8, after V lost 0 bases and J lost 0 bases. Germline loops: CDR1 SGHRS, CDR2 YFSETQ. The CDR3 sequence: CASSLGAGGRSSYEQYF. CDR3 sequence (DNA): TGCGCCAGCAGCTTGGGTGCGGGGGGCCGGAGCTCCTACGAGCAGTACTTC.

This clone was counted a few times. The chain combines TRBV14 with TRBJ2-7; possible D gene TRBD1, 5 bases. The CDR3 consists of 14 residues. The germline V and J ends were trimmed by 5 bases and 0 bases, with 11 bases remaining between them. CDR1 SGHDN and CDR2 FVKESK come from the germline V gene. Written as DNA, the CDR3 is TGTGCCAGCAGCTACAGGTCTTCCTCCTACGAGCAGTACTTC. Protein: CASSYRSSSYEQYF.

The chain recombines TRBV5-1 with TRBJ2-2, with D unresolved. Trimming removed 5 bases at V and 6 bases at J, with 11 bases between. The CDR3 is 13 residues long. Germline CDR1 reads SGHRS; CDR2 reads YFSETQ. The CDR3 sequence: CASRVERAGELFF. DNA for the CDR3: TGCGCCAGCAGGGTAGAAAGGGCCGGGGAGCTGTTTTTT.

The chain has TRBV4-1 and TRBJ2-7, with TRBD1 identical over 8 bases. The CDR3 runs to 14 residues. Germline CDR1 reads MGHRA; CDR2 reads YSYEKL. V was clipped by 4 bases and J by 4 bases; unmatched bases: 6. CDR3 in DNA: TGCGCCAGCAGCCCCAGACAGGGGAATTACGAGCAGTACTTC. Residues: CASSPRQGNYEQYF.

This clone turned up a few times. The gene calls are TRBV14 and TRBJ1-6, with D possibly matching TRBD1 (6 bases). CDR3 size: 13 residues. Germline-derived CDR1 and CDR2 are SGHDN and FVKESK. Trimming removed 4 bases from V and 10 bases from J, with 11 bases in between. The CDR3 reads CASSLGQPSPLHF. The CDR3 bases are TGTGCCAGCAGCCTCGGACAGCCATCACCCCTCCACTTT.

This clone was recorded a few times. This chain connects TRBV5-1 to TRBJ1-2, with TRBD1 matching over 8 bases. CDR1 is SGHRS, CDR2 YFSETQ, per germline. The CDR3 covers 15 residues. After removal of 4 bases from V and 0 bases from J, the junction contained 5 bases not matched to a gene. In DNA form, the CDR3 reads TGCGCCAGCAGCGCACGGGACAGGCCTAACTATGGCTACACCTTC. This translates into CASSARDRPNYGYTF.

The J gene is TRBJ2-3, the V gene TRBV2; D is tentatively TRBD1 or TRBD2 (5 bases each). CDR1 SNHLY and CDR2 FYNNEI come from the germline V gene. There are 13 residues in the CDR3. Trimming removed 7 bases from V and 6 bases from J, with 14 bases in between. The CDR3 bases are TGTGCCAGCAACCGGGACCCAGCGGATACGCAGTATTTT. The encoded protein is CASNRDPADTQYF.

The chain combines TRBV5-1 with TRBJ2-7; TRBD1 aligns across 7 bases. After removal of 3 bases from V and 4 bases from J, the junction contained 7 bases not matched to a gene. The CDR3 spans 14 residues. Per germline, CDR1 SGHRS and CDR2 YFSETQ. CDR3 DNA: TGCGCCAGCAGCTCACAGGGGCTCCATTACGAGCAGTACTTC. This translates into CASSSQGLHYEQYF.

The J gene is TRBJ2-3, the V gene TRBV14; 10 nucleotides agree with TRBD1. The CDR3 loop spans 16 amino acids. The germline V gene encodes CDR1 SGHDN and CDR2 FVKESK. V lost 2 bases and J lost 6; bases outside the gene matches: 8. The CDR3 nucleotides are TGTGCCAGCAGCCAACGCCGGACAGGGGGTTGGGATACGCAGTATTTT. Its protein product is CASSQRRTGGWDTQYF.

This chain connects TRBV15 to TRBJ2-5; D not certain. Deletions cut 0 bases from V and 5 bases from J, with 22 bases between. Germline V gene sequence: CDR1 LNHNV, CDR2 YYDKDF (reference sequence). CDR3 length equals 18 residues. The CDR3 DNA is TGTGCCACCAGCAGAGAATTCGACGGGTCGGAAGCATGGGAGACCCAGTACTTC. Its protein product is CATSREFDGSEAWETQYF. The full variable domain, its missing parts supplied by reference TRBV15 and TRBJ2-5, is DAMVIQNPRYQVTQFGKPVTLSCSQTLNHNVMYWYQQKSSQAPKLLFHYYDKDFNNEADTPDNFQSRRPNTSFCFLDIRSPGLGDTAMYLCATSREFDGSEAWETQYFGPGTRLLVL.

This clone came up a few times. V is TRBV18 and J is TRBJ1-5; 12 nucleotides agree with TRBD1. Germline CDR1 and CDR2: KGHSH and LQKENI. V lost 3 bases and J lost 6; bases outside the gene matches: 6. The length of the CDR3 is 16 residues. Here the CDR3 reads CASSPTGQGAGQPQHF. The DNA for the CDR3 is TGTGCCAGCTCACCGACGGGACAGGGGGCTGGTCAGCCCCAGCATTTT. The variable domain in full, completed from reference TRBV18 and TRBJ1-5, reads NAGVMQNPRHLVRRRGQEARLRCSPMKGHSHVYWYRQLPEEGLKFMVYLQKENIIDESGMPKERFSAEFPKEGPSILRIQQVVRGDSAAYFCASSPTGQGAGQPQHFGDGTRLSIL.

The V and J genes are TRBV29-1 and TRBJ1-1; unclear D gene. Trimming took off 2 bases at V and 0 bases at J, with 7 bases between the two ends. This CDR3 comprises 13 residues. Germline V gives CDR1 SQVTM, CDR2 ANQGSEA. CDR3 sequence (DNA): TGCAGCGTTGAAAGTCAGTTGAACACTGAAGCTTTCTTT. This gives the protein CSVESQLNTEAFF.

This clone was observed a handful of times. The rearrangement uses TRBV4-1 and TRBJ2-1; D is unclear. The CDR3 is 12 residues long. V was trimmed by 4 bases and J by 6 bases, leaving 7 bases between them. CDR1 and CDR2 (germline): MGHRA, YSYEKL. CDR3 in amino acids: CASSRHGNEQFF. CDR3 nucleotides: TGCGCCAGCAGCCGACATGGCAATGAGCAGTTCTTC.

This chain uses TRBV19 with TRBJ2-2; D is uncertain. The CDR3 runs to 15 residues. Germline V gene sequence: CDR1 LNHDA, CDR2 SQIVND (reference sequence). The V gene lost 1 base and the J gene lost 6 bases, with 12 bases spanning the gap. The CDR3 region has the DNA TGTGCCAGTAGTATAGCTATGAACCAGCCCGGGGAGCTGTTTTTT. Translated, it gives CASSIAMNQPGELFF.

This chain joins TRBV9 and TRBJ2-1, with D perhaps TRBD1 (5 bases). Per the germline V gene, CDR1 is SGDLS and CDR2 is YYNGEE. This CDR3 region has 14 residues. Trimming shortened V by 0 bases and J by 8 bases, and 12 bases separated the two germline ends. CDR3 sequence reads: CASSVAPAGHEQFF. The CDR3 DNA reads TGTGCCAGCAGCGTAGCTCCGGCAGGGCATGAGCAGTTCTTC. Looking up the rest from reference TRBV9 and TRBJ2-1 gives the full variable domain: DSGVTQTPKHLITATGQRVTLRCSPRSGDLSVYWYQQSLDQGLQFLIQYYNGEERAKGNILERFSAQQFPDLHSELNLSSLELGDSALYFCASSVAPAGHEQFFGPGTRLTVL.

The chain carries TRBV7-9 and TRBJ2-3; D is uncertain. Germline V gene data show CDR1 as SEHNR and CDR2 as FQNEAQ (reference sequence). V was clipped by 3 bases and J by 0 bases, with 7 bases between them. The CDR3 contains 14 residues. The DNA of the CDR3 is TGTGCCAGCAGCTTTATTGGTAGCACAGATACGCAGTATTTT. This codes for CASSFIGSTDTQYF.

The V call is TRBV6-6, the J call TRBJ2-7, with a possible D match to TRBD2 (5 bases). The CDR3 is made up of 14 amino acids. V was pared by 5 bases and J by 2 bases, with 13 bases between. The germline V gene has CDR1 MNHNY and CDR2 SVGAGI (reference sequence). The CDR3 sequence: CASSPGLPTYEQYF. CDR3 in DNA: TGTGCCAGCAGTCCCGGACTTCCTACCTACGAGCAGTACTTC.

The genes are TRBV4-1 and TRBJ2-6; D remains unclear. V was cut by 1 base and J by 4 bases, with 8 bases left in between. Germline V gene sequence: CDR1 MGHRA, CDR2 YSYEKL. The CDR3 runs 15 residues. The CDR3 sequence: CASSQGGSGANVLTF. CDR3 DNA: TGCGCCAGCAGCCAAGGGGGATCGGGGGCCAACGTCCTGACTTTC.

The V call is TRBV7-9, the J call TRBJ2-7; TRBD1 matches at 7 bases. Germline V CDR1 and CDR2: SEHNR, FQNEAQ (reference sequence). The junction had 5 bases not matched to a gene; V was cut back by 5 bases and J by 1 base. The CDR3 runs to 14 residues. Written as DNA, the CDR3 is TGTGCCAGCAGCGGACGGGACAGATCCTACGAGCAGTACTTC. As protein: CASSGRDRSYEQYF. The variable domain in full, completed from reference TRBV7-9 and TRBJ2-7, reads DTGVSQNPRHKITKRGQNVTFRCDPISEHNRLYWYRQTLGQGPEFLTYFQNEAQLEKSRLLSDRFSAERPKGSFSTLEIQRTEQGDSAMYLCASSGRDRSYEQYFGPGTRLTVT.

About this clone: One end of the junction is discordant with germline, which a read error may explain. This chain connects TRBV10-3 to TRBJ1-1, with a possible D match to TRBD1 (5 bases). The CDR3 loop spans 15 amino acids. Germline V gene sequence: CDR1 ENHRY, CDR2 SYGVKD. The CDR3 nucleotides are TGTGCCAGCAGTGAAAGTGGGGCGGGGAGCACTGAAGCTTTCTTT. This codes for CASSESGAGSTEAFF.

The chain employs TRBV11-3 and TRBJ2-7; the D gene is possibly TRBD1 (7 bases). The V gene lost 3 bases and the J gene lost 6 bases, with 15 bases spanning the gap. From germline, CDR1 is SGHNT and CDR2 YENEEA. This CDR3 region has 14 residues. CDR3 bases: TGTGCCAGCAGCTTCTCAGGGGGGTATTCCGAGCAGTACTTC. Its protein is CASSFSGGYSEQYF.

The rearrangement joins TRBV10-3 to TRBJ2-2, with D possibly matching TRBD2 (6 bases). Between the trimmed V and J ends, which lost 10 bases and 1 base, there was a span of 13 bases. The CDR3 runs to 14 residues. Germline-derived CDR1 and CDR2 are ENHRY and SYGVKD. CDR3 sequence: CATEPGVNTGELFF. The CDR3 region has the DNA TGTGCCACGGAGCCGGGGGTGAACACCGGGGAGCTGTTTTTT.

V and J are TRBV30 and TRBJ2-2, with 10 bases lining up with TRBD2. The CDR3 has 14 residues. V was clipped by 5 bases and J by 6 bases; unmatched bases: 6. The germline V gene encodes CDR1 GTSNPN and CDR2 SVGIG (reference sequence). In DNA form, the CDR3 reads TGTGCCTGGTCGGCCGGGACTAGCGCCGGGGAGCTGTTTTTT. Translation gives CAWSAGTSAGELFF.

The rearrangement links TRBV4-2 to TRBJ1-4, with D unresolved. Per the germline V gene, CDR1 is LGHNA and CDR2 is YNFKEQ. The CDR3 is made up of 13 amino acids. V was pared by 5 bases and J by 3 bases, with 7 bases between. The CDR3 protein is CASSLDPNEKLFF. CDR3 coding DNA: TGTGCCAGCAGCTTAGACCCTAATGAAAAACTGTTTTTT.